Listed below are T cell receptor beta chains from one sample, sequenced in a study of post-analysis software for immune sequencing data. TCRdb itself ran the PCR reads through MiXCR, one entry per CDR3 protein. The sample yields over 300,000 distinct CDR3 sequences, about a third seen once. Sequencing was performed on blood. The receptors here all came from a girl aged 5-17 years with multiple sclerosis. Each CDR3 is given with its conserved first and last residue. Each record gives: CDR3 protein, CDR3 DNA, clone size, D gene, J gene, V gene. A D gene is named only where the DNA matches it firmly. Clone size appears in some rows only: once, few, many, or a class for an expanded clone.

CDR3 protein: CASSLAWTAEAFF
CDR3 DNA: TGTGCCAGCAGTTTAGCGTGGACAGCTGAAGCTTTCTTT
clone size: .
D gene: .
J gene: TRBJ1-1
V gene: TRBV27

CDR3 protein: CASSPGTGPSYNEQFF
CDR3 DNA: TGTGCCAGCAGCCCCGGGACAGGGCCTTCCTACAATGAGCAGTTCTTC
clone size: .
D gene: TRBD1
J gene: TRBJ2-1
V gene: TRBV3-1

CDR3 protein: CASSMGAGSTTGELFF
CDR3 DNA: TGTGCCAGCAGTATGGGGGCGGGTTCGACCACCGGGGAGCTGTTTTTT
clone size: .
D gene: .
J gene: TRBJ2-2
V gene: TRBV6-1

CDR3 protein: CASSLIPSGGAGTDTQYF
CDR3 DNA: TGTGCCAGCAGCTTAATTCCTAGCGGGGGGGCTGGCACAGATACGCAGTATTTT
clone size: once
D gene: TRBD2
J gene: TRBJ2-3
V gene: TRBV7-3

CDR3 protein: CASSYETSWVEETQYF
CDR3 DNA: TGCGCCAGCAGCTATGAGACAAGCTGGGTTGAGGAGACCCAGTACTTC
clone size: .
D gene: .
J gene: TRBJ2-5
V gene: TRBV5-1

CDR3 protein: CSVEGGNTEAFF
CDR3 DNA: TGCAGCGTTGAGGGGGGAAACACTGAAGCTTTCTTT
clone size: few
D gene: .
J gene: TRBJ1-1
V gene: TRBV29-1

CDR3 protein: CASRGEDYNEQFF
CDR3 DNA: TGTGCCAGCAGGGGGGAGGATTACAATGAGCAGTTCTTC
clone size: .
D gene: .
J gene: TRBJ2-1
V gene: TRBV7-2

CDR3 protein: CATSTGAGGRGGELFF
CDR3 DNA: TGCGCCACCAGCACCGGAGCGGGGGGCCGAGGGGGGGAGCTGTTTTTT
clone size: .
D gene: TRBD2
J gene: TRBJ2-2
V gene: TRBV15

CDR3 protein: CASSPKDTQYF
CDR3 DNA: TGTGCCAGCTCACCAAAAGATACGCAGTATTTT
clone size: many
D gene: .
J gene: TRBJ2-3
V gene: TRBV18

CDR3 protein: CAIREGEGRQPQHF
CDR3 DNA: TGTGCCATCAGGGAAGGGGAGGGCCGGCAGCCCCAGCATTTT
clone size: .
D gene: .
J gene: TRBJ1-5
V gene: TRBV10-3

CDR3 protein: CSAGRDSNEKRFF
CDR3 DNA: TGCAGTGCTGGCCGGGACAGTAATGAAAAACGGTTTTTT
clone size: .
D gene: TRBD1
J gene: TRBJ1-4
V gene: TRBV20-1

CDR3 protein: CASSSRSGGLYNEQFF
CDR3 DNA: TGTGCCAGCAGCTCCAGAAGCGGGGGGTTATACAATGAGCAGTTCTTC
clone size: .
D gene: TRBD2
J gene: TRBJ2-1
V gene: TRBV7-2

CDR3 protein: CASSLVGTGPGVGYTF
CDR3 DNA: TGTGCCAGCAGTTTAGTCGGGACAGGGCCAGGGGTTGGCTACACCTTC
clone size: .
D gene: TRBD1
J gene: TRBJ1-2
V gene: TRBV12-3/TRBV12-4

CDR3 protein: CASSLGGGAQNEQFF
CDR3 DNA: TGTGCCAGCAGCTTAGGCGGGGGGGCCCAGAATGAGCAGTTCTTC
clone size: .
D gene: TRBD2
J gene: TRBJ2-1
V gene: TRBV7-3

CDR3 protein: CASSSRTGHTDTQYF
CDR3 DNA: TGTGCCAGCAGCTCGAGGACAGGACATACAGATACGCAGTATTTT
clone size: many
D gene: TRBD1
J gene: TRBJ2-3
V gene: TRBV7-2

CDR3 protein: CASSQQATIYSPLHF
CDR3 DNA: TGCGCCAGCAGCCAGCAGGCCACTATCTATTCACCCCTCCACTTT
clone size: .
D gene: .
J gene: TRBJ1-6
V gene: TRBV4-1

CDR3 protein: CASSERDRVDTEAFF
CDR3 DNA: TGTGCCAGCAGTGAACGGGACAGGGTGGACACTGAGGCTTTCTTT
clone size: .
D gene: TRBD1
J gene: TRBJ1-1
V gene: TRBV2

CDR3 protein: CASSLDSRIGGYTF
CDR3 DNA: TGCGCCAGCAGCTTGGATTCAAGGATAGGTGGCTACACCTTC
clone size: .
D gene: .
J gene: TRBJ1-2
V gene: TRBV5-1

CDR3 protein: CASTSYRDGNTEAFF
CDR3 DNA: TGTGCCAGCACCTCATACCGGGACGGGAACACTGAAGCTTTCTTT
clone size: .
D gene: .
J gene: TRBJ1-1
V gene: TRBV6-5

CDR3 protein: CASSPDTGIGTQYF
CDR3 DNA: TGTGCCAGCAGCCCAGACACCGGAATAGGTACGCAGTATTTT
clone size: .
D gene: .
J gene: TRBJ2-3
V gene: TRBV6-6

CDR3 protein: CASSSTSGGPTDTQYF
CDR3 DNA: TGTGCCAGCAGCTCCACTAGCGGGGGGCCAACAGATACGCAGTATTTT
clone size: .
D gene: TRBD2
J gene: TRBJ2-3
V gene: TRBV7-9

CDR3 protein: CSARSGTYLRSYEQYF
CDR3 DNA: TGCAGTGCCAGATCCGGGACATACCTTCGGTCCTACGAGCAGTACTTC
clone size: .
D gene: .
J gene: TRBJ2-7
V gene: TRBV20-1

CDR3 protein: CSAQTNNEQFF
CDR3 DNA: TGCAGTGCCCAGACCAACAATGAGCAGTTCTTC
clone size: many
D gene: .
J gene: TRBJ2-1
V gene: TRBV20-1

CDR3 protein: CASSVGISSYNEQFF
CDR3 DNA: TGTGCCAGCAGCGTCGGAATAAGCTCCTACAATGAGCAGTTCTTC
clone size: .
D gene: .
J gene: TRBJ2-1
V gene: TRBV14

CDR3 protein: CSAGQRNYGYTF
CDR3 DNA: TGCAGCGCTGGACAGCGTAACTATGGCTACACCTTC
clone size: many
D gene: .
J gene: TRBJ1-2
V gene: TRBV29-1

CDR3 protein: CASSEVILYQPQHF
CDR3 DNA: TGTGCCAGCAGTGAGGTAATATTATATCAGCCCCAGCATTTT
clone size: few
D gene: .
J gene: TRBJ1-5
V gene: TRBV6-1

CDR3 protein: CASSGGPEFLAGVETQYF
CDR3 DNA: TGTGCCTCCTCCGGAGGACCTGAGTTCCTAGCGGGCGTAGAGACCCAGTACTTC
clone size: .
D gene: TRBD2
J gene: TRBJ2-5
V gene: TRBV25-1

CDR3 protein: CSARGQGEVQETQYF
CDR3 DNA: TGCAGTGCCCGCGGACAGGGCGAGGTCCAAGAGACCCAGTACTTC
clone size: few
D gene: TRBD1
J gene: TRBJ2-5
V gene: TRBV20-1